The clone carrying this TCR beta chain appeared many times. Its antigen is not known. V lost 3 bases to trimming and J lost 8 bases; unmatched junction nucleotides: 7. Germline V gene lookup returns CDR1 MNHNS and CDR2 SASEGT. CDR3 length equals 15 residues. This specimen comes from a study of cytomegalovirus exposure and HLA in healthy donors. Findings and limits, study-wide: Highly shared sequence variants in one cluster were likely a sequencing artifact. In a later analysis, an Asian-associated ancestry cluster reportedly showed fewer N-insertions than the approximately 610-donor mean.

It was healthy bone marrow donors who served as donors. PCR employed 60 Vbeta and 13 Jbeta primers. The protocol was immunoSEQ multiplex PCR, while the TCRdb copy is restricted to in-frame clones and leaves out a portion. The sample shows about 83,000 clones, just under 75% of them seen only once. The TCR comes from a man aged 55 to 70 in good health and CMV-seronegative. The J gene is TRBJ1-3, the V gene TRBV6-1; 10 bases are a match to TRBD1. Sample: PBMCs. CDR3 region: CASSEMTGGRYTIYF. The CDR3 DNA reads as TGTGCCAGCAGTGAGATGACAGGGGGCCGGTACACCATATATTTT.